This T cell receptor beta chain came from a study of shared clonotypes between healthy human individuals. The study's findings and limits: Non-shared clonotypes were found to have lower generation probabilities than the clonotypes that were shared by all four of the sorted-subset donors.

At the deep level, the assay was run. Measured with immunoSEQ multiplex PCR; TCRdb has only the in-frame clones, and not every one. The sample records roughly 810,000 clones, 90% to 98% being singletons. Germline lookup yields CDR1 LNHNV and CDR2 YYDKDF (reference sequence). V was shortened by 1 base and J by 4 bases, with 5 bases between the two germline ends. The CDR3 totals 13 residues. With respect to this clone: Its specificity is unknown.

It was CD45RO-negative cells, positively selected for CCR7, that made up naive CD8 cells, with terminally differentiated effector memory CD45RA+ cells excluded. HIV-negative, healthy adults without recent acute infections or vaccinations were the donors. The J gene is TRBJ2-1, the V gene TRBV15; D unclear. The sequence came from a man aged 25-45 years in good health. Sequencing was performed on naive CD8+ T cells sorted from blood. The CDR3: CATSRVRYNEQFF. The CDR3 coding sequence is TGTGCCACCAGCAGAGTAAGGTACAATGAGCAGTTCTTC.